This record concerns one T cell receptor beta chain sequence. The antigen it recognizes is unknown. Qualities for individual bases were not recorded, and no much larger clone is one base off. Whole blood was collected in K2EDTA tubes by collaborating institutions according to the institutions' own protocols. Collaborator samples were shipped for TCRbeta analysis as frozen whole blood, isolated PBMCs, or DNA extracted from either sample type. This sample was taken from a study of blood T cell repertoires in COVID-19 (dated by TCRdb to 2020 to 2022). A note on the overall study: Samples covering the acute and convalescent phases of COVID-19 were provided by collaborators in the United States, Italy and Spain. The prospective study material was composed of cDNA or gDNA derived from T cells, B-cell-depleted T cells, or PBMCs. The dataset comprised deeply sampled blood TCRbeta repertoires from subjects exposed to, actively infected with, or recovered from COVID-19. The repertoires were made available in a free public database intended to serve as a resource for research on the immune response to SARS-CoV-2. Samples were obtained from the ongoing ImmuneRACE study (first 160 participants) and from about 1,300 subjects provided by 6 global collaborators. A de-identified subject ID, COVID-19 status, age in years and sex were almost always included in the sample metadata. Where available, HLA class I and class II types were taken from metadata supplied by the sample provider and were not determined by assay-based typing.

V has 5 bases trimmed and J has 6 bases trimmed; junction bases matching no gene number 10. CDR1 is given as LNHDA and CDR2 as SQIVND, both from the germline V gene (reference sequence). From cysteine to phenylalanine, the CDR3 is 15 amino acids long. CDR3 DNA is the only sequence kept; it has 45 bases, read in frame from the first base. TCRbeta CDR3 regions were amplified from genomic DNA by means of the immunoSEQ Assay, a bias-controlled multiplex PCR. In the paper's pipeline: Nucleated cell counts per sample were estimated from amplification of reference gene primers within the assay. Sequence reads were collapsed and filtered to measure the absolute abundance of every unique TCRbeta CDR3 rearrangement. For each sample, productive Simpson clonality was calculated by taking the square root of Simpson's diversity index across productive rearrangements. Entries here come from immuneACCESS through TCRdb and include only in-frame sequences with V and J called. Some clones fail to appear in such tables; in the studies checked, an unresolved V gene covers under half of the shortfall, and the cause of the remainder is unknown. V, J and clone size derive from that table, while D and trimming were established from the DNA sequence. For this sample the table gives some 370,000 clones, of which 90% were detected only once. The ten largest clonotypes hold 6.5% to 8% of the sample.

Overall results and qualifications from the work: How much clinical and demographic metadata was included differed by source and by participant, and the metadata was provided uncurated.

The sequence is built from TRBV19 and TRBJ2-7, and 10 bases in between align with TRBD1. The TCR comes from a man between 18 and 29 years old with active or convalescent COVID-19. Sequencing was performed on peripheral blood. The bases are TGTGCCAGTAGTGACGCCGGGACAGGGGTGAGCGAGCAGTACTTC. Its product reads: CASSDAGTGVSEQYF.